The 3 T cell receptor beta chains given below trace back to one sample, sequenced in a study of T cell responses to AZD1222 COVID-19 vaccine. Profiled with immunoSEQ multiplex PCR; TCRdb holds only in-frame clones, not every one. The data contain tens of thousands of clones, around nine tenths of them singletons. The material was peripheral blood, obtained 28 days after the second AZD1222 dose. These receptor sequences come from an adult who received the AZD1222 COVID-19 vaccine.

This chain links TRBV10-3 with TRBJ2-5, with D perhaps TRBD1 (6 bases). Trimming took 0 bases from V and 1 from J, leaving 9 bases between them. The CDR3 contains 15 residues. CDR1 and CDR2 (germline): ENHRY, SYGVKD. This CDR3 reads CAISESGQIQETQYF. CDR3 DNA: TGTGCCATCAGTGAGTCCGGACAGATCCAAGAGACCCAGTACTTC.

This CDR3 is CASSLDLGPAGKAFF. Here the CDR3 DNA reads TGTGCCAGCAGCTTGGACTTGGGGCCCGCGGGAAAAGCTTTCTTT. The chain couples TRBV5-6 to TRBJ1-1; TRBD1 might be the D (5 bases). In germline, CDR1 is SGHDT, CDR2 YYEEEE. V was cut by 0 bases and J by 9 bases, with 18 bases left in between. The CDR3 runs 15 residues.

V gene TRBV3-1 (or the pseudogene TRBV3-2) combines with J gene TRBJ2-2; TRBD2 might be the D (5 bases). Looked up from germline, CDR1 is LGHDT and CDR2 is YNNKEL (reference sequence). The CDR3 is made up of 15 amino acids. Trimming removed 2 bases from V and 2 bases from J, with 9 bases in between. The CDR3 DNA reads as TGTGCCAGCAGCCAACACGGGGTTAACACCGGGGAGCTGTTTTTT. Protein: CASSQHGVNTGELFF.